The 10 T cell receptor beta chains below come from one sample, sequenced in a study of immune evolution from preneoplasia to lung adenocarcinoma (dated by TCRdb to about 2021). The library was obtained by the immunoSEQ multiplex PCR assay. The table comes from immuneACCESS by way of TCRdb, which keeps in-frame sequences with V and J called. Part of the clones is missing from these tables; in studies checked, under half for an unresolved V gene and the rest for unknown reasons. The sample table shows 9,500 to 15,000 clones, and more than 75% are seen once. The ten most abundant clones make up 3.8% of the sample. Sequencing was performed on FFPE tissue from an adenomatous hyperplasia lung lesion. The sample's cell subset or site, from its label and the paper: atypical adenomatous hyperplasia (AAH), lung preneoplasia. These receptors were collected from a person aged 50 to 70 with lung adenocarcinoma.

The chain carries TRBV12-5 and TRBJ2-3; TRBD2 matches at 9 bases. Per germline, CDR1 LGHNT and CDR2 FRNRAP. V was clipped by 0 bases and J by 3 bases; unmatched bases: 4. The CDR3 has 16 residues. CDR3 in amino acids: CASGLVASGMTDTQYF. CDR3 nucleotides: TGTGCTAGTGGTTTGGTTGCTAGCGGGATGACAGATACGCAGTATTTT. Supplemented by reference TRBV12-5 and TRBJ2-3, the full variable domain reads DARVTQTPRHKVTEMGQEVTMRCQPILGHNTVFWYRQTMMQGLELLAYFRNRAPLDDSGMPKDRFSAEMPDATLATLKIQPSEPRDSAVYFCASGLVASGMTDTQYFGPGTRLTVL.

CDR3 residues: CASSPGELGVYEQYF. CDR3 bases: TGTGCCAGCTCACCAGGGGAACTGGGAGTCTACGAGCAGTACTTC. The gene calls are TRBV18 and TRBJ2-7; TRBD2 is a possible D gene (5 bases). With 2 bases removed from V and 3 bases from J, the gap between germline ends came to 14 bases. Germline assignment: CDR1 KGHSH and CDR2 LQKENI. The CDR3 sequence is 15 residues long.

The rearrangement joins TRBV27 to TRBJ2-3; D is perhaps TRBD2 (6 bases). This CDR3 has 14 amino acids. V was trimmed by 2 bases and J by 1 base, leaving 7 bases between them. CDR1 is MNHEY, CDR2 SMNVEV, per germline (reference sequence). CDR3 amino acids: CASSLAGRTDTQYF. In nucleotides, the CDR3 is TGTGCCAGCAGTTTAGCGGGGCGCACAGATACGCAGTATTTT.

In DNA, the CDR3 is TGTGCCAGCAGTACAGGACCCTACGAGCAGTACTTC. Amino acid sequence: CASSTGPYEQYF. V usage is TRBV28 and J usage is TRBJ2-7, with D tentatively TRBD1 (5 bases). Germline V gives CDR1 MDHEN, CDR2 SYDVKM. The CDR3 totals 12 residues. Trimming shortened V by 5 bases and J by 2 bases, and 7 bases separated the two germline ends. The full variable domain, with the rest looked up from reference TRBV28 and TRBJ2-7, is DVKVTQSSRYLVKRTGEKVFLECVQDMDHENMFWYRQDPGLGLRLIYFSYDVKMKEKGDIPEGYSVSREKKERFSLILESASTNQTSMYLCASSTGPYEQYFGPGTRLTVT.

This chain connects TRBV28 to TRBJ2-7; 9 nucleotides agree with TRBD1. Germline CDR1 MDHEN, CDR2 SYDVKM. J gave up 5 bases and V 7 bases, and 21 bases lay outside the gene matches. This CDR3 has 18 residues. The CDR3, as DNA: TGTGCCAGCAACCCTGGGACAGGGTATCGTATAGGCGAGAACGAGCAGTACTTC. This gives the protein CASNPGTGYRIGENEQYF.

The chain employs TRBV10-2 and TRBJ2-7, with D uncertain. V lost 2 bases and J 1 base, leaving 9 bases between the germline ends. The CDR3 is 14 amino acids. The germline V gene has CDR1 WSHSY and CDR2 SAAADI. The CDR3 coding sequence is TGCGCCAGCAGTGAGACGGTGTTTTCCTACGAGCAGTACTTC. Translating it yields CASSETVFSYEQYF.

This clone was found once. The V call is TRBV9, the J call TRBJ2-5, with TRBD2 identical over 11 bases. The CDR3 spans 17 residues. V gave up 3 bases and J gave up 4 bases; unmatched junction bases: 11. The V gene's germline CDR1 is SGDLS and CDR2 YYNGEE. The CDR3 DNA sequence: TGTGCCAGCAGCGGCTCTAGCGGGAGGCAGAGGGGAGAGACCCAGTACTTC. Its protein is CASSGSSGRQRGETQYF.

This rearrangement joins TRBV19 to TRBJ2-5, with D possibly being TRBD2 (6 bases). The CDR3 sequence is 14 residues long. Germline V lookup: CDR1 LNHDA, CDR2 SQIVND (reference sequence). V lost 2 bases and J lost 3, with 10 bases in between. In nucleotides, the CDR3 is TGTGCCAGTAGTATAAACGGGAGAGAAGAGACCCAGTACTTC. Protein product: CASSINGREETQYF. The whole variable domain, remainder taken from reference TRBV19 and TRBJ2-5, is DGGITQSPKYLFRKEGQNVTLSCEQNLNHDAMYWYRQDPGQGLRLIYYSQIVNDFQKGDIAEGYSVSREKKESFPLTVTSAQKNPTAFYLCASSINGREETQYFGPGTRLLVL.

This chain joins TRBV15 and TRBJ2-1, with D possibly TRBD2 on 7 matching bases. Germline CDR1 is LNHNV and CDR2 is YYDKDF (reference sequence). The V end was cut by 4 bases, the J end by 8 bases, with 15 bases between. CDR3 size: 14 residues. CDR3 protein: CATSKGGSIDEQFF. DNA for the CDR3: TGTGCCACCAGCAAGGGGGGGAGCATCGATGAGCAGTTCTTC.

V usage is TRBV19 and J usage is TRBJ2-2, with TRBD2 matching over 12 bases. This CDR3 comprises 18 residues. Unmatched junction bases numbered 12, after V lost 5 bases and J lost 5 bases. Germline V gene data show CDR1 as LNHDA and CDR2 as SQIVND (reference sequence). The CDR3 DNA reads TGTGCCAGTAGTGTACAAAACCTAGCGGGAGGGCGGACCGGGGAGCTGTTTTTT. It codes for CASSVQNLAGGRTGELFF.